These 7 T cell receptor beta chains were all obtained from the same sample, sequenced in a study of blood T cell repertoires in COVID-19. Generated by immunoSEQ multiplex PCR, the TCRdb table keeps only in-frame clones and is missing some. The table records fewer than 60,000 clones, more than 90% of them present only once. What was sequenced was peripheral blood. These receptors were taken from a human donor in a cohort sampled during active COVID-19.

V and J are TRBV6-5 and TRBJ2-7; the D gene is possibly TRBD1 (6 bases). The V gene lost 6 bases and the J gene lost 9 bases, with 21 bases spanning the gap. The CDR3 runs 14 residues. The germline V gene has CDR1 MNHEY and CDR2 SVGAGI. The CDR3: CASRAPGTSERQYF. CDR3 nucleotide sequence: TGTGCCAGCAGGGCCCCGGGGACATCTGAAAGGCAGTACTTC.

V is TRBV5-6 and J is TRBJ2-7, with a tentative D call TRBD2 (6 bases). The length of the CDR3 is 14 residues. The germline V gene has CDR1 SGHDT and CDR2 YYEEEE. The V and J ends lost 3 bases and 3 bases respectively, with 13 bases between them. CDR3 nucleotides: TGTGCCAGCAGCTCTCGCGGGATAAACTACGAGCAGTACTTC. Residues: CASSSRGINYEQYF.

This clone was picked up one time. V and J are TRBV28 and TRBJ1-2, with 9 bases identical to TRBD1. Germline V gene lookup returns CDR1 MDHEN and CDR2 SYDVKM. The CDR3 has 15 residues. V was pared by 4 bases and J by 4 bases, with 7 bases of the junction left unmatched. The CDR3 coding sequence is TGTGCCAGCAGTTGGCGGGACAGGGCCTCCTATGGCTACACCTTC. Translated: CASSWRDRASYGYTF.

V and J are TRBV21-1 and TRBJ1-1; the table names TRBD1, a call not compared with the DNA. TRBV21-1 is given as a pseudogene. CDR3 size: 19 residues. The CDR3 reads CASSFPGQAAGPDFSEAFF. The CDR3 DNA is TGTGCCAGCAGCTTTCCGGGACAGGCAGCTGGTCCCGATTTCTCTGAAGCTTTCTTT.

The chain's CDR3 is CASSESRLAGENYNEQFF. The CDR3 nucleotides are TGCGCCAGCAGTGAGTCCAGACTAGCGGGGGAGAATTACAATGAGCAGTTCTTC. The V gene is TRBV10-1, the J gene TRBJ2-1; 12 positions agree with TRBD2. The germline gives CDR1 WNHNN, CDR2 SYGVQD (reference sequence). V lost 0 bases, J lost 4 bases, and 7 bases stayed unmatched. This CDR3 spans 18 amino acids.

The chain links TRBV6-6 to TRBJ1-2; D not resolved. In germline, CDR1 is MNHNY, CDR2 SVGAGI (reference sequence). The V gene lost 6 bases and the J gene lost 4 bases, with 15 bases spanning the gap. The CDR3 covers 14 residues. This chain's CDR3 is CASSPGSAGYGYTF. In DNA, the CDR3 is TGTGCCAGCAGCCCGGGATCAGCGGGCTATGGCTACACCTTC.

This clone has just one count. The rearrangement uses TRBV18 and TRBJ1-1; D unclear. The CDR3 covers 14 residues. V was clipped by 0 bases and J by 1 base, with 6 bases between them. Germline V gives CDR1 KGHSH, CDR2 LQKENI. This CDR3 reads CASSPPYRNTEAFF. DNA for the CDR3: TGTGCCAGCTCACCACCCTATCGGAACACTGAAGCTTTCTTT.